Listed here are 7 T cell receptor beta chains from one sample, sequenced in a study of graft-versus-host responses after intestinal transplantation. These receptors are not linked to any known antigen. The table came from immunoSEQ multiplex PCR; TCRdb's copy has only in-frame clones and leaves some out. This repertoire shows tens of thousands of clones, 90% to 95% found once; its top ten account for about 0.23%. The material sequenced was unstimulated CD8+ T cells sorted from spleen or lymph node cells, taken before transplant. The receptors were sampled from a human donor who was the organ donor for an intestinal transplant.

This rearrangement joins TRBV4-1 to TRBJ1-1, with 8 bases lining up with TRBD1. The CDR3 sequence is 13 residues long. The germline V gene encodes CDR1 MGHRA and CDR2 YSYEKL. V lost 5 bases and J lost 6; bases outside the gene matches: 5. CDR3 nucleotides: TGCGCCAGCAGCGCGGACAGGGTAGCTGAAGCTTTCTTT. Translating it yields CASSADRVAEAFF.

The chain has TRBV5-1 and TRBJ1-1, with TRBD1 matching 7 bases. Losses at the gene ends were 2 bases for V and 5 bases for J; bases not matched to a gene: 9. This CDR3 is 15 amino acids long. The germline V gene has CDR1 SGHRS and CDR2 YFSETQ. CDR3 in amino acids: CASSFSGGLGTEAFF. In DNA, the CDR3 is TGCGCCAGCAGCTTCTCAGGGGGGCTGGGGACTGAAGCTTTCTTT.

The V call is TRBV10-2, the J call TRBJ2-5, with D possibly matching TRBD1 (6 bases). Germline V CDR1 and CDR2: WSHSY, SAAADI. The CDR3 has 16 amino acids. Trimming pared 5 bases from V and 2 bases from J, leaving 18 bases between. The CDR3 region is CASSTGTNQPQETQYF. CDR3 coding DNA: TGCGCCAGCAGTACCGGGACAAACCAGCCGCAAGAGACCCAGTACTTC.

The chain links TRBV4-2 to TRBJ2-6; TRBD2 is a possible D gene (7 bases). This CDR3 is 18 amino acids long. The germline V and J ends were trimmed by 2 bases and 0 bases, with 14 bases remaining between them. Looked up from germline, CDR1 is LGHNA and CDR2 is YNFKEQ. This CDR3 reads CASSQFGGQASGANVLTF. CDR3 coding DNA: TGTGCCAGCAGCCAATTCGGGGGGCAGGCCTCTGGGGCCAACGTCCTGACTTTC.

Only one count was recorded for this clone. This sequence joins TRBV7-6 and TRBJ1-2; 9 bases fit TRBD1. Germline values: CDR1 SGHVS, CDR2 FNYEAQ. After removal of 0 bases from V and 6 bases from J, the junction contained 11 bases not matched to a gene. This CDR3 is 17 amino acids long. The CDR3 loop reads CASSLAGEGQGIDGYTF. The DNA for the CDR3 is TGTGCCAGCAGCTTAGCCGGAGAAGGACAGGGGATAGATGGCTACACCTTC.

The CDR3 DNA follows: TGTGCCAGCAGCTCTGGGACAGGTAGGCAGCCCCAGCATTTT. Translating it yields CASSSGTGRQPQHF. The V gene is TRBV13, the J gene TRBJ1-5; 8 nucleotides line up with TRBD1. The CDR3 sequence is 14 residues long. After removal of 4 bases from V and 7 bases from J, the junction contained 6 bases not matched to a gene. The germline V gene has CDR1 PRHDT and CDR2 FYEKMQ (reference sequence). Variable domain in full (rest from reference TRBV13 and TRBJ1-5): AAGVIQSPRHLIKEKRETATLKCYPIPRHDTVYWYQQGPGQDPQFLISFYEKMQSDKGSIPDRFSAQQFSDYHSELNMSSLELGDSALYFCASSSGTGRQPQHFGDGTRLSIL.

The CDR3 region is CASSLDLTETQYF. The CDR3 DNA reads TGTGCCAGCAGCTTAGATCTAACCGAGACCCAGTACTTC. The genes are TRBV11-3 and TRBJ2-5; no clear D gene. This CDR3 has 13 residues. V was clipped by 0 bases and J by 5 bases, with 7 bases between them. Germline CDR1 reads SGHNT; CDR2 reads YENEEA.